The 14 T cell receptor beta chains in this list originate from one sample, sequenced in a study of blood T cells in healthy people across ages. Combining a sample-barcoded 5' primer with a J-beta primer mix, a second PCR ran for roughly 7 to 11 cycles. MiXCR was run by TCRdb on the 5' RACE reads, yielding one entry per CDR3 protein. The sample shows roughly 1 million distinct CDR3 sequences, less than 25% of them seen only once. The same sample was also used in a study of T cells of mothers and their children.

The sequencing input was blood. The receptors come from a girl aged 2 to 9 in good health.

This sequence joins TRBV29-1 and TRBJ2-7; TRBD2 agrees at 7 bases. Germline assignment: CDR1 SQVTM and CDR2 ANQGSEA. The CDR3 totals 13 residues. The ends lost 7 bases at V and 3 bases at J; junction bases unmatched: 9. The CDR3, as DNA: TGCAGCGCGAGGGGAGGGTTCGACTACGAGCAGTACTTC. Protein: CSARGGFDYEQYF.

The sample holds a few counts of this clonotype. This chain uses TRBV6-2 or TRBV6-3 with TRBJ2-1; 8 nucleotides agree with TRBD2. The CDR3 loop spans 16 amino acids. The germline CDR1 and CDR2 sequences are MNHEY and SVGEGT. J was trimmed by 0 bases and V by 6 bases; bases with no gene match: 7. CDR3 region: CASRASGTSSYNEQFF. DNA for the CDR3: TGTGCCAGCAGAGCATCCGGGACTAGCTCCTACAATGAGCAGTTCTTC.

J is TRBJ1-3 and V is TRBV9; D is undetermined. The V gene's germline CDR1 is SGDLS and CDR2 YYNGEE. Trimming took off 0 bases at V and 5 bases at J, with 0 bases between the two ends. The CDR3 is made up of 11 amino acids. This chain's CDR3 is CASSVGNTIYF. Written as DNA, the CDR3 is TGTGCCAGCAGCGTAGGAAACACCATATATTTT. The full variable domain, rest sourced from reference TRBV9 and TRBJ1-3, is DSGVTQTPKHLITATGQRVTLRCSPRSGDLSVYWYQQSLDQGLQFLIQYYNGEERAKGNILERFSAQQFPDLHSELNLSSLELGDSALYFCASSVGNTIYFGEGSWLTVV.

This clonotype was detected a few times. In nucleotides, the CDR3 is TGTGCCAGCAGTTTATGGTCTATGGACAGTTCCAAAAACATTCAGTACTTC. Its translation is CASSLWSMDSSKNIQYF. This chain links TRBV27 with TRBJ2-4; the D gene is possibly TRBD1 (6 bases). CDR3 length equals 17 residues. CDR1 and CDR2 from the germline V gene are MNHEY and SMNVEV (reference sequence). Trimming cost V 1 base and J 2 bases, with 15 bases left between them.

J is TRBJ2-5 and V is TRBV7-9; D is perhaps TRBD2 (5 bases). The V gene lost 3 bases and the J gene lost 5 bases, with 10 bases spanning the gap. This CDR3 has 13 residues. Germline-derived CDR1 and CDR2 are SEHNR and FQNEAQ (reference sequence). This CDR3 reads CASSFWGEETQYF. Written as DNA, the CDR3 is TGTGCCAGCAGCTTTTGGGGAGAGGAGACCCAGTACTTC.

In DNA form, the CDR3 reads TGCAGCGTTGACAGGGACAGGGGTGGCTACACCTTC. It translates to CSVDRDRGGYTF. The chain combines TRBV29-1 with TRBJ1-2; 10 bases match TRBD1. V was pared by 3 bases and J by 7 bases, with 2 bases of the junction left unmatched. Germline loops: CDR1 SQVTM, CDR2 ANQGSEA. The CDR3 loop spans 12 amino acids.

The CDR3 here is CASSPGTGEPQHF. The CDR3 DNA follows: TGTGCCAGCTCACCAGGTACAGGGGAGCCCCAGCATTTT. The chain links TRBV18 to TRBJ1-5, with 7 nucleotides matching TRBD1. The J segment lost 8 bases and the V segment lost 2 bases, leaving 3 bases of the junction unmatched. Germline CDR1 KGHSH, CDR2 LQKENI. The CDR3 consists of 13 residues.

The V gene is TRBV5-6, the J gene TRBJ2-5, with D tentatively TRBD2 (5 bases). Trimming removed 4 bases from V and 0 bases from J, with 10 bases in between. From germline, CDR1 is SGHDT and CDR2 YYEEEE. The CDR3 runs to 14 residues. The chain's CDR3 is CASSGGQYQETQYF. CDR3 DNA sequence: TGTGCCAGCAGCGGCGGGCAGTACCAAGAGACCCAGTACTTC.

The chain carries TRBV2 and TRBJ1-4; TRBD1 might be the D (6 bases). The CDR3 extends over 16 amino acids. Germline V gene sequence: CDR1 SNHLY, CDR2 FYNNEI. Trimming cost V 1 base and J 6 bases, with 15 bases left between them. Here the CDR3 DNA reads TGTGCCAGCAGTGAAGGACTGGGGGCGACCGATGAAAAACTGTTTTTT. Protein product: CASSEGLGATDEKLFF.

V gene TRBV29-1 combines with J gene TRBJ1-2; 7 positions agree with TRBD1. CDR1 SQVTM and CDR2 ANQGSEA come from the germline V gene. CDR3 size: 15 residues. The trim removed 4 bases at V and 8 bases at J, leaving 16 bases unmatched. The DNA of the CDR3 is TGCAGCGTTGGCCGACTTTTACAGGGGTTAGAGGGCTACACCTTC. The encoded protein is CSVGRLLQGLEGYTF.

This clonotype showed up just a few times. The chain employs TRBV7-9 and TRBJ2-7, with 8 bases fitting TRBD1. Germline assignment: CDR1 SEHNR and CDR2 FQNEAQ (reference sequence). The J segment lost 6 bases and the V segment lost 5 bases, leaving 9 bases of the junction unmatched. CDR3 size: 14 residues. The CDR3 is CASSPGTGPGEQYF. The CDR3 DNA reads TGTGCCAGCAGCCCGGGGACAGGACCAGGCGAGCAGTACTTC.

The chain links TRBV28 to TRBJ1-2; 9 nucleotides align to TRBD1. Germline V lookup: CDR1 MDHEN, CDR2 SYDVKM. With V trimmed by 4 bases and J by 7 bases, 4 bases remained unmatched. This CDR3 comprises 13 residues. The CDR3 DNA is TGTGCCAGCAGTTCACGACAGGGGGGTGGCTACACCTTC. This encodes CASSSRQGGGYTF.

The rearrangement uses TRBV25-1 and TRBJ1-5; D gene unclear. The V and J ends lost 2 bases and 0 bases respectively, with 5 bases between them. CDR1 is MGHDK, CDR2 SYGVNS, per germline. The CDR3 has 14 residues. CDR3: CASSEISSNQPQHF. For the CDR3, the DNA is TGTGCCAGCAGTGAAATCAGTAGCAATCAGCCCCAGCATTTT.

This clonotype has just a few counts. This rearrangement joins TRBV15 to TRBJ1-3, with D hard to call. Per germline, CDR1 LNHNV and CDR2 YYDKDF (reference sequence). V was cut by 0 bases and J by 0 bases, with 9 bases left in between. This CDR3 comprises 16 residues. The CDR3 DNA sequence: TGTGCCACCAGCAGAGACCCAGGCCCCTCTGGAAACACCATATATTTT. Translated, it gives CATSRDPGPSGNTIYF.